This entry features one T cell receptor (beta chain) sequence. This specimen comes from a study of radiation and T cells in renal cell carcinoma. Time point reported: baseline pretreatment blood. Treatment here: 15 Gy SBRT to primary tumor, nephrectomy 4 weeks later. Blood was sampled at baseline, 2 weeks and 4 weeks after SBRT. Assay used: immunoSEQ multiplex PCR; TCRdb lists only in-frame clones, some missing. The table records over 120,000 clones, over 75% of them present only once. The TCR sequence derives from a woman in her 50s with renal cell carcinoma. The sample in question was blood, obtained from a patient whose treatment included radiotherapy and nephrectomy.

The CDR3 nucleotides are TGTGCCAGCAGCTATACAGGGACCTACAATGAGCAGTTCTTC. Encoded protein: CASSYTGTYNEQFF. The V and J genes are TRBV7-3 and TRBJ2-1; tentatively, D is TRBD1 (6 bases). V gave up 4 bases and J gave up 2 bases, with 9 bases separating them. Germline CDR1 and CDR2: SGHTA and FQGTGA. This CDR3 has 14 residues.